These 4 T cell receptor beta chains came from one sample sequenced in a study of shared clonotypes between healthy human individuals. Method: immunoSEQ multiplex PCR; TCRdb's copy keeps in-frame clones and lacks some. The sample consists of roughly 1,000,000 clones, 75% to 80% of them appearing once. The sample was memory CD4+ T cells from PBMCs. Subset defined: CD45RA-negative fraction. The receptors were sampled from a man younger than 35 in good health. Some clones in this sample may be carry-over from other donors' samples.

V and J are TRBV5-1 and TRBJ1-4, with 8 bases that match TRBD1. Germline V gene data show CDR1 as SGHRS and CDR2 as YFSETQ. This CDR3 comprises 14 residues. After removal of 2 bases from V and 8 bases from J, the junction contained 5 bases not matched to a gene. CDR3 sequence (DNA): TGCGCCAGCAGCTTACAGGGGGGATACGAAAAACTGTTTTTT. The encoded protein is CASSLQGGYEKLFF.

V usage is TRBV11-2 and J usage is TRBJ2-4; 10 bases agree with TRBD1. V lost 1 base to trimming and J lost 5 bases; unmatched junction nucleotides: 5. The V gene's germline CDR1 is SGHAT and CDR2 FQNNGV. The CDR3 runs to 16 residues. The CDR3 region has the DNA TGTGCCAGCAGCTTAGCGACAGGGGGCGGACAAAACATTCAGTACTTC. Its protein is CASSLATGGGQNIQYF.

The genes are TRBV2 and TRBJ2-3, with D maybe TRBD1 (6 bases). The V and J ends lost 11 bases and 3 bases respectively, with 15 bases between them. The germline CDR1 and CDR2 sequences are SNHLY and FYNNEI. The CDR3 is 13 amino acids. DNA of the CDR3: TGTGCCGGTGGAAGGGGGTGGACAGATACGCAGTATTTT. Protein: CAGGRGWTDTQYF.

V usage is TRBV7-3 and J usage is TRBJ1-2; tentatively, D is TRBD1 (6 bases). With 2 bases removed from V and 6 bases from J, the gap between germline ends came to 19 bases. The CDR3 covers 16 residues. Germline CDR1 and CDR2: SGHTA and FQGTGA. The CDR3 here is CASSLQGQTGLNGYTF. The DNA for the CDR3 is TGTGCCAGCAGCTTACAGGGACAAACAGGACTTAATGGCTACACCTTC. Full variable domain (outside the CDR3, taken from reference TRBV7-3 and TRBJ1-2): GAGVSQTPSNKVTEKGKYVELRCDPISGHTALYWYRQSLGQGPEFLIYFQGTGAADDSGLPNDRFFAVRPEGSVSTLKIQRTERGDSAVYLCASSLQGQTGLNGYTFGSGTRLTVV.